This T cell receptor (beta chain) was captured by sequencing in a study of vaccination and CD4 T cells after COVID-19. Concerning this clonotype itself: Its target is not known.

At the Johns Hopkins FTIC core, DNA taken from cultured CD4+ T cells was sequenced by way of the Oncomine TCR Beta short-read assay. Using the QIAamp micro DNA kit, genomic DNA was extracted from the CD4+ T cells that had been cultured. Using its own MiXCR run on the PCR reads, TCRdb lists one record per CDR3 protein. Of several thousand distinct CDR3 sequences in the sample, about 65% were seen once. The germline V gene encodes CDR1 SGHAT and CDR2 FQNNGV. Trimming cost V 5 bases and J 4 bases, with 15 bases left between them. CDR3 length: 16 residues. This sample's treatment: approximately 9-day PBMC culture with coronavirus spike peptide pools or control peptides (ViraFEST assay).

This receptor was identified in a human donor who had recovered from COVID-19. The chain has TRBV11-2 and TRBJ1-6; D unresolved. The sequencing here drew on CD4+ T cells from blood, cultured in vitro, taken before SARS-CoV-2 vaccination. The CDR3: CASSQTETAYNSPLHF. CDR3 coding DNA: TGTGCCAGCAGCCAGACTGAGACGGCATATAATTCACCCCTCCACTTT. Full variable domain (rest looked up from reference TRBV11-2 and TRBJ1-6): EAGVAQSPRYKIIEKRQSVAFWCNPISGHATLYWYQQILGQGPKLLIQFQNNGVVDDSQLPKDRFSAERLKGVDSTLKIQPAKLEDSAVYLCASSQTETAYNSPLHFGNGTRLTVT.